This is a list of T cell receptor beta chains from one sample in a study of T cells after posttransplantation cyclophosphamide. Data came from immunoSEQ multiplex PCR; TCRdb stores just in-frame clones and leaves some out. The table includes roughly 5,000 clones, 94% detected once. Sequencing input: CD4+ T cells sorted from bone marrow. These receptors were taken from a woman in her sixties in good health, CMV-negative, and a related stem cell transplant donor. Both conserved end residues are trimmed from each CDR3. Expanded clones are given a class, and other clones once, few, many or no size at all.

>NA|TRBJ2-3|TRBV7-3
ASSATSGSTDTQY
>few|TRBJ2-2|TRBV6-1
ASSTVGSTGELF
>NA|TRBJ2-4|TRBV14
ASSLGQGANIQY
>NA|TRBJ1-4|TRBV5-6
ASRWGANEKLF
>NA|TRBJ1-2|TRBV6-5
ASKAENYGYT
>NA|TRBJ2-7|TRBV2
ASRDTGREQY
>NA|TRBJ1-1|TRBV14
ASSHVRGEAF
>NA|TRBJ2-3|TRBV4-2
ASSQDGGLSTDTQY
>NA|TRBJ2-5|TRBV7-2
ASSPRVARPYQETQY
>NA|TRBJ2-2|TRBV19
ASSMSGARTGELF
>NA|TRBJ1-4|TRBV7-7
ASSSMFGEKLF
>once|TRBJ2-3|TRBV5-4
ASSFGQRGGSPSTDTQY
>NA|TRBJ1-2|TRBV29-1
SAKGTGGSGYT
>once|TRBJ1-1|TRBV6-5
ASSYLSAGGNTEAF
>NA|TRBJ2-1|TRBV4-1
ASSQDVVGLVGEQF
>NA|TRBJ2-7|TRBV2
ASALGQSTTGLYEQY
>NA|TRBJ2-3|TRBV5-4
ASSENRGRGDTQY
>few|TRBJ1-1|TRBV7-2
ASSPVRDRKAEAF
>NA|TRBJ2-4|TRBV5-4
ASSLEPAKNIQY
>NA|TRBJ1-3|TRBV18
ASSPGGNGNTIY
>NA|TRBJ2-3|TRBV4-2
ASSQELAPRTDTQY
>once|TRBJ2-2|TRBV7-9
ASTRTGVTGELF
>once|TRBJ2-1|TRBV7-3
ASSSRSGGTYNEQF
>NA|TRBJ1-1|TRBV4-1
ASSQVGDEAF
>NA|TRBJ1-2|TRBV21-1
ASSKNLKGQTKYGYT
>NA|TRBJ1-1|TRBV7-9
ASSPVAISETGGHTEAF
>NA|TRBJ2-2|TRBV11-3
ASSSGQTGELF
>NA|TRBJ2-5|TRBV2
ASSDHDRREKTQY
>NA|TRBJ1-1|TRBV28
ATNPSRPGMNTEAF
>NA|TRBJ1-6|TRBV30
AWTDRYNSPLH
>NA|TRBJ1-2|TRBV28
ASSSGTASNYGYT
>NA|TRBJ1-2|TRBV5-6
ASSWTGAGYT
>NA|TRBJ1-6|TRBV6-1
ASHRGTDNSPLH
>NA|TRBJ1-1|TRBV7-8
ASSSVGGTVATEAF
>NA|TRBJ2-7|TRBV28
ASSLYNAAGVVYEQY
>NA|TRBJ2-2|TRBV7-2
ASSSRDRGITGELF
>NA|TRBJ2-2|TRBV2
ASSELAGGHRGELF
>NA|TRBJ2-1|TRBV7-9
ASSPPYRVGVYNEQF
>NA|TRBJ1-5|TRBV28
ASSLNLQPQH
>NA|TRBJ1-5|TRBV7-2
ASSSAGYSNQPQH
>NA|TRBJ2-1|TRBV29-1
SVDLFSSGSSSYNEQF
>NA|TRBJ2-2|TRBV2
ASSVPSGGRSNTGELF
>NA|TRBJ1-1|TRBV11-2
ASSLTPVAEAF
>NA|TRBJ1-1|TRBV30
AWSVQPGRVTEAF
>NA|TRBJ2-7|TRBV6-1
ASSEQGHEQY
>NA|TRBJ2-3|TRBV5-4
ASSISGGSTDTQY
>once|TRBJ1-1|TRBV15
ATSRARQGTEAF